This TCR beta chain was sequenced in a study of blood T cell repertoires in COVID-19. Overall study: Whether acute or convalescent, the COVID-19 samples came from the United States, Italy and Spain. T cells, B-cell-depleted T cells, or PBMCs provided the cDNA or gDNA that served as material.

The CDR3 is 16 amino acids. The germline V gene has CDR1 SGHAT and CDR2 FQNNGV. Trimming stripped 2 bases from V and 3 bases from J, with 17 bases between. The repertoire was sequenced with immunoSEQ multiplex PCR; TCRdb's copy has only in-frame clones and lacks some. Seen here are 200,000 to 250,000 clones, about 80% observed once, and the top ten hold about 2%. This clonotype was sampled from a man younger than 45 who had recovered from COVID-19. The chain is built from TRBV11-2 and TRBJ2-7, with D perhaps matching TRBD2 (7 bases). Material: peripheral blood. CDR3 coding DNA: TGTGCCAGCAGCTTACGGCGGGGGCGAGGAAGCTACGAGCAGTACTTC. Residues: CASSLRRGRGSYEQYF.